Shown below are 9 T cell receptor beta chains from a single sample sequenced in a study of shared clonotypes between healthy human individuals. Sequenced by immunoSEQ multiplex PCR; TCRdb stores in-frame clones only, minus some. The sample contains 2 million to 2.5 million clones, roughly 92% of which appear only once. The sample comprised naive CD4+ T cells from PBMCs. Subset specified: CD45RA+ positively selected. The receptors stem from a young man in good health. Some clones in this sample may be carry-over from other donors' samples.

The chain combines TRBV28 with TRBJ1-1; 10 nucleotides match TRBD1. With V trimmed by 6 bases and J by 14 bases, 12 bases remained unmatched. In germline, CDR1 is MDHEN, CDR2 SYDVKM. There are 13 residues in the CDR3. CDR3: CASRTGGASSRFF. The CDR3 DNA reads as TGTGCCAGCAGGACAGGGGGCGCGTCTTCACGCTTCTTT.

With regard to this clone: Other DNA sequences in the sample encode the same CDR3. The chain employs TRBV19 and TRBJ2-7, with 7 bases identical to TRBD2. The CDR3 contains 15 residues. Germline values: CDR1 LNHDA, CDR2 SQIVND (reference sequence). The J segment lost 1 base and the V segment lost 0 bases, leaving 3 bases of the junction unmatched. The DNA of the CDR3 is TGTGCCAGTAGTATAGAGGGAGGGCGGTCCTACGAGCAGTACTTC. Amino acids: CASSIEGGRSYEQYF. The entire variable domain, with the rest obtained from reference TRBV19 and TRBJ2-7, is as follows: DGGITQSPKYLFRKEGQNVTLSCEQNLNHDAMYWYRQDPGQGLRLIYYSQIVNDFQKGDIAEGYSVSREKKESFPLTVTSAQKNPTAFYLCASSIEGGRSYEQYFGPGTRLTVT.

The chain joins TRBV4-1 to TRBJ1-4; 8 bases are a match to TRBD1. J gave up 3 bases and V 1 base, and 4 bases lay outside the gene matches. This CDR3 comprises 16 residues. Germline V gene lookup returns CDR1 MGHRA and CDR2 YSYEKL. In nucleotides, the CDR3 is TGCGCCAGCAGCCAAGGGCCAGGGGGCTCTAATGAAAAACTGTTTTTT. Residues: CASSQGPGGSNEKLFF.

This chain joins TRBV6-6 and TRBJ1-2, with a possible D match to TRBD1 (5 bases). Trimming took off 1 base at V and 7 bases at J, with 10 bases between the two ends. The CDR3 totals 13 residues. Germline V CDR1 and CDR2: MNHNY, SVGAGI (reference sequence). The CDR3 region is CASSYFTGGGYTF. The CDR3 DNA sequence: TGTGCCAGCAGTTACTTCACAGGCGGTGGCTACACCTTC.

The V gene is TRBV6-1, the J gene TRBJ1-2; unclear D gene. This CDR3 has 14 residues. V dropped 6 bases and J dropped 5 bases, with 16 bases sitting between them. Germline assignment: CDR1 MNHNS and CDR2 SASEGT. CDR3 nucleotide sequence: TGTGCCAGCAGCGCCAGACCGATCCCTTATGGCTACACCTTC. The encoded protein is CASSARPIPYGYTF.

The chain recombines TRBV18 with TRBJ2-5; possibly TRBD2 for D (5 bases). CDR3 length equals 12 residues. V lost 11 bases to trimming and J lost 5 bases, with 15 bases between them. CDR1 and CDR2 from the germline V gene are KGHSH and LQKENI. The CDR3 region is CAAGDADETQYF. In DNA, the CDR3 is TGTGCCGCCGGGGATGCGGATGAGACCCAGTACTTC. Full variable domain (rest looked up from reference TRBV18 and TRBJ2-5): NAGVMQNPRHLVRRRGQEARLRCSPMKGHSHVYWYRQLPEEGLKFMVYLQKENIIDESGMPKERFSAEFPKEGPSILRIQQVVRGDSAAYFCAAGDADETQYFGPGTRLLVL.

V gene TRBV2 combines with J gene TRBJ2-2, with TRBD2 as a possible D gene (5 bases). This CDR3 comprises 14 residues. Germline V gene data show CDR1 as SNHLY and CDR2 as FYNNEI. The V end was cut by 8 bases, the J end by 0 bases, with 10 bases between. CDR3 protein: CASHAEANTGELFF. The CDR3 bases are TGTGCCAGCCACGCGGAGGCGAACACCGGGGAGCTGTTTTTT.

To note about this clone: Other DNA sequences in the sample encode the same CDR3. Here the CDR3 reads CASSVDRGGETQYF. The CDR3 DNA sequence: TGTGCCAGCAGCGTAGACAGGGGTGGAGAGACCCAGTACTTC. The gene calls are TRBV9 and TRBJ2-5, with TRBD1 identical over 7 bases. Germline trimming cut 0 bases from V and 4 bases from J; bases unmatched to any gene: 3. The V gene's germline CDR1 is SGDLS and CDR2 YYNGEE. This CDR3 region has 14 residues.

The chain has TRBV6-1 and TRBJ2-7; 8 bases are a match to TRBD1. Germline V lookup: CDR1 MNHNS, CDR2 SASEGT. The CDR3 has 14 amino acids. Germline trimming cut 6 bases from V and 6 bases from J; bases unmatched to any gene: 10. The CDR3: CASRQTGAQGEQYF. DNA of the CDR3: TGTGCCAGCAGACAGACAGGGGCGCAGGGCGAGCAGTACTTC.